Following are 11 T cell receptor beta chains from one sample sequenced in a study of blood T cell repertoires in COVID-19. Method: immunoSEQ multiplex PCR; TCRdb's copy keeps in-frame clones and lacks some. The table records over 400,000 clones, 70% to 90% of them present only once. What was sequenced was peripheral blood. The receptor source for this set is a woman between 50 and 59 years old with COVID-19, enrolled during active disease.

CDR3 residues: CASSSTHYTEAFF. The CDR3 region has the DNA TGTGCCAGCAGCTCCACCCACTACACTGAAGCTTTCTTT. This chain joins TRBV5-6 and TRBJ1-1, with D unresolved. The CDR3 has 13 amino acids. Trimming took 3 bases from V and 3 from J, leaving 9 bases between them. Germline-derived CDR1 and CDR2 are SGHDT and YYEEEE.

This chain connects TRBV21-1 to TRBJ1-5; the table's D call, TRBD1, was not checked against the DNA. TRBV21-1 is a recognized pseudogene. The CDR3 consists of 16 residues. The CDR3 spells CATLTDRGCSGQPQHF. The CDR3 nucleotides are TGTGCCACCCTAACGGACAGGGGGTGTTCAGGTCAGCCCCAGCATTTT.

This CDR3 reads CATSRERPGTSFGELFF. The CDR3, as DNA: TGTGCCACCAGCAGAGAGCGGCCCGGGACTAGCTTCGGGGAGCTGTTTTTT. This sequence joins TRBV15 and TRBJ2-2, with TRBD2 matching over 9 bases. Germline CDR1 LNHNV, CDR2 YYDKDF (reference sequence). The CDR3 contains 17 residues. J lost 7 bases, V lost 0 bases, and 9 bases had no gene match. The full variable domain, rest sourced from reference TRBV15 and TRBJ2-2, is DAMVIQNPRYQVTQFGKPVTLSCSQTLNHNVMYWYQQKSSQAPKLLFHYYDKDFNNEADTPDNFQSRRPNTSFCFLDIRSPGLGDTAMYLCATSRERPGTSFGELFFGEGSRLTVL.

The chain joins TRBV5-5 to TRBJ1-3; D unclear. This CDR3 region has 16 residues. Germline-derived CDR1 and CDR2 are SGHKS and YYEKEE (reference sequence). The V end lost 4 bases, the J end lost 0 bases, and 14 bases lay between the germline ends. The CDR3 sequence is CASSLPGGFSGNTIYF. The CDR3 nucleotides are TGTGCCAGCAGCCTCCCCGGCGGGTTCTCTGGAAACACCATATATTTT.

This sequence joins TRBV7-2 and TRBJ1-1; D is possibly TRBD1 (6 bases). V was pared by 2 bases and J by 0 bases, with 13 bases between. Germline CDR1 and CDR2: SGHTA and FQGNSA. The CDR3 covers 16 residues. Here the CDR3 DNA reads TGTGCCAGCAGCTTAAGCAGGACAGAGATGAACACTGAAGCTTTCTTT. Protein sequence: CASSLSRTEMNTEAFF.

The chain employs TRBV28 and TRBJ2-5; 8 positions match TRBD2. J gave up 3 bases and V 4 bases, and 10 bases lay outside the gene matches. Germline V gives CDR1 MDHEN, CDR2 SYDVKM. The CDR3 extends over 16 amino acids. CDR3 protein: CASSSISGALEETQYF. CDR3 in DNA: TGTGCCAGCAGTTCGATTAGCGGGGCCTTGGAAGAGACCCAGTACTTC. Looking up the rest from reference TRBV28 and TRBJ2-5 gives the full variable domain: DVKVTQSSRYLVKRTGEKVFLECVQDMDHENMFWYRQDPGLGLRLIYFSYDVKMKEKGDIPEGYSVSREKKERFSLILESASTNQTSMYLCASSSISGALEETQYFGPGTRLLVL.

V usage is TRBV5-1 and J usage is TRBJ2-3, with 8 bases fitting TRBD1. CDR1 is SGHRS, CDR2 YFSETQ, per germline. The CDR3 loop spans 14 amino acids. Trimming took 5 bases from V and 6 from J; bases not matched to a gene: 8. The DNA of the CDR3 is TGCGCCAGCAGGGTGGACAGGGCGGCGGATACGCAGTATTTT. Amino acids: CASRVDRAADTQYF.

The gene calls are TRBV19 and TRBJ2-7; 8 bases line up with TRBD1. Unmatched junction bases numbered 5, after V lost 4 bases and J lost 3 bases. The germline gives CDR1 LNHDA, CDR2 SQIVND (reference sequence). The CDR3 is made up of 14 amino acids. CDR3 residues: CASSTQGAIYEQYF. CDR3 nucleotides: TGTGCCAGTAGTACCCAGGGGGCGATCTACGAGCAGTACTTC.

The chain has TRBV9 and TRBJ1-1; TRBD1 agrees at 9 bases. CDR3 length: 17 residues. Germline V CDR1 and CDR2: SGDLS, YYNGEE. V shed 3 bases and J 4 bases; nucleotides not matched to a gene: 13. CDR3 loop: CASSEMGQGGGSTEAFF. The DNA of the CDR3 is TGTGCCAGCAGCGAAATGGGACAGGGTGGAGGCAGCACTGAAGCTTTCTTT.

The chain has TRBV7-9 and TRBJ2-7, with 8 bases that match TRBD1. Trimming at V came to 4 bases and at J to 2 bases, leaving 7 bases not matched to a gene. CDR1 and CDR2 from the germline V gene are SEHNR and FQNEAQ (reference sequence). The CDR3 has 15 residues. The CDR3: CASSSTGGEPYEQYF. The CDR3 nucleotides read TGTGCCAGCAGCTCAACAGGGGGTGAACCCTACGAGCAGTACTTC.

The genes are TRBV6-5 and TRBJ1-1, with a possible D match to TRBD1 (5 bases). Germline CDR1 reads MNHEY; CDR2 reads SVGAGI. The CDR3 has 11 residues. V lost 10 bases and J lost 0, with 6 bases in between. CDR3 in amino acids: CATTVNTEAFF. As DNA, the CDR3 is TGTGCCACGACAGTGAACACTGAAGCTTTCTTT.